Shown below are 17 T cell receptor beta chains from a single sample sequenced in a study of blood T cell repertoires in COVID-19 (TCRdb year 2020). The protocol used for the library was the immunoSEQ multiplex PCR assay. Held by TCRdb, this immuneACCESS table contains in-frame sequences only and omits some clones. Under half of the omission traces to an unresolved V gene where checked; the cause of the rest is unknown. The sample table shows around 330,000 clones, and around 90% are seen once. The top ten hold approximately 5% of the sample. Input material: PBMCs or T cells enriched from blood (not recorded which). These receptors all stem from a man aged 55 to 70 who had recovered from COVID-19.

The count of this clone is one. V is TRBV5-1 and J is TRBJ2-5; 8 bases align to TRBD1. The J segment lost 2 bases and the V segment lost 2 bases, leaving 5 bases of the junction unmatched. Per the germline V gene, CDR1 is SGHRS and CDR2 is YFSETQ. The CDR3 length is 15 residues. The CDR3 nucleotides are TGCGCCAGCAGCTTCGGGACAGGTCATCAAGAGACCCAGTACTTC. As protein: CASSFGTGHQETQYF.

Details on this clone: An end of the junction differs from the germline gene, which may be a read error. The genes are TRBV7-8 and TRBJ2-2; TRBD2 aligns across 10 bases. Germline CDR1 and CDR2: SGHVS and FQNEAQ. The CDR3 runs 15 residues. The CDR3 DNA reads as TGTGCCAGCAGCCTAGCGGGAGCCACCACCGGGGAGCTGTTTTTT. Translating it yields CASSLAGATTGELFF.

V and J are TRBV6-2 or TRBV6-3 and TRBJ1-1; perhaps TRBD1 as D (5 bases). CDR1 and CDR2 (germline): MNHEY, SVGEGT. V was pared by 4 bases and J by 5 bases, with 8 bases between. The CDR3 runs 12 residues. This CDR3 reads CASSWGRTEAFF. The CDR3 nucleotides are TGTGCCAGCAGTTGGGGCAGGACTGAAGCTTTCTTT.

This CDR3 reads CASSVSGQGANTGELFF. CDR3 nucleotides: TGTGCCAGCAGCGTAAGTGGCCAGGGGGCGAACACCGGGGAGCTGTTTTTT. V is TRBV9 and J is TRBJ2-2, with 7 bases identical to TRBD1. Germline CDR1 SGDLS, CDR2 YYNGEE. This CDR3 is built from 17 residues. V was pared by 1 base and J by 0 bases, with 6 bases of the junction left unmatched.

This rearrangement joins TRBV6-2 or TRBV6-3 to TRBJ2-1; the match to TRBD1 covers 9 bases. The trim removed 2 bases at V and 5 bases at J, leaving 10 bases unmatched. CDR3 length: 17 residues. In germline, CDR1 is MNHEY, CDR2 SVGEGT. The CDR3 reads CASSYTLGQGGDNEQFF. The CDR3 coding sequence is TGTGCCAGCAGTTACACATTGGGACAGGGAGGAGACAATGAGCAGTTCTTC.

The rearrangement joins TRBV18 to TRBJ1-1; TRBD1 is a possible D gene (6 bases). This CDR3 is 15 amino acids long. Between the trimmed V and J ends, which lost 2 bases and 0 bases, there was a span of 10 bases. The V gene's germline CDR1 is KGHSH and CDR2 LQKENI. DNA of the CDR3: TGTGCCAGCTCACCATCGGCAGGGGTGAACACTGAAGCTTTCTTT. This codes for CASSPSAGVNTEAFF.

The CDR3, as DNA: TGTGCCAGCAGCCCCGGGAGCCGCGGTGAGCAGTTCTTC. Protein sequence: CASSPGSRGEQFF. This chain connects TRBV7-9 to TRBJ2-1; D may be TRBD2 (6 bases). CDR3 length: 13 residues. Germline CDR1 is SEHNR and CDR2 is FQNEAQ (reference sequence). Trimming stripped 5 bases from V and 9 bases from J, with 14 bases between.

This clone occurred once. CDR3 in DNA: TGTGCCAGCAGTCCCGGACTCCACTCCTACACAGATACGCAGTATTTT. The encoded protein is CASSPGLHSYTDTQYF. The chain employs TRBV27 and TRBJ2-3; D perhaps matches TRBD2 (5 bases). Germline CDR1 reads MNHEY; CDR2 reads SMNVEV (reference sequence). The CDR3 is made up of 16 amino acids. V lost 5 bases to trimming and J lost 2 bases, with 17 bases between them.

The chain has TRBV4-1 and TRBJ2-7; 8 positions agree with TRBD1. Germline trimming cut 2 bases from V and 2 bases from J; bases unmatched to any gene: 11. CDR3 length: 17 amino acids. CDR1 MGHRA and CDR2 YSYEKL come from the germline V gene. The CDR3 DNA reads TGCGCCAGCAGCCAAAGCCCGGACAGGGAGTTTCCCTACGAGCAGTACTTC. Amino acid sequence: CASSQSPDREFPYEQYF.

V gene TRBV28 combines with J gene TRBJ2-3; maybe TRBD2 (6 bases). The CDR3 loop spans 14 amino acids. The germline gives CDR1 MDHEN, CDR2 SYDVKM. V dropped 5 bases and J dropped 4 bases, with 13 bases sitting between them. The CDR3 reads CASSPLGGSDTQYF. The CDR3 nucleotides are TGTGCCAGCAGTCCCCTCGGGGGATCAGATACGCAGTATTTT.

This chain connects TRBV7-3 to TRBJ2-1, with 10 positions matching TRBD2. This CDR3 spans 16 amino acids. Germline CDR1 and CDR2: SGHTA and FQGTGA. V was clipped by 3 bases and J by 7 bases; unmatched bases: 9. The CDR3 here is CASSLRTSGHRNEQFF. The CDR3 DNA sequence: TGTGCCAGCAGCTTGCGGACTAGCGGCCACAGGAATGAGCAGTTCTTC.

The gene calls are TRBV5-4 and TRBJ1-3, with 10 bases lining up with TRBD1. The CDR3 loop spans 15 amino acids. After removal of 2 bases from V and 3 bases from J, the junction contained 2 bases not matched to a gene. Germline CDR1 and CDR2: SGHNT and YYREEE (reference sequence). The CDR3 sequence: CASSLDRGRGNTIYF. The CDR3 nucleotides are TGTGCCAGCAGCTTAGACAGGGGGCGTGGAAACACCATATATTTT.

The rearrangement links TRBV11-1 to TRBJ1-1, with a possible D match to TRBD1 (5 bases). CDR1 SGHAT and CDR2 FQDESV come from the germline V gene (reference sequence). V lost 5 bases to trimming and J lost 6 bases, with 16 bases between them. The CDR3 has 14 amino acids. The CDR3 here is CASSHSQGGAEAFF. The DNA of the CDR3 is TGTGCCAGCAGCCATAGCCAGGGAGGCGCTGAAGCTTTCTTT.

This clone occurred once. J is TRBJ1-1 and V is TRBV9, with D tentatively TRBD1 (5 bases). Germline CDR1 reads SGDLS; CDR2 reads YYNGEE. This CDR3 is built from 15 residues. V was trimmed by 0 bases and J by 4 bases, leaving 13 bases between them. CDR3 coding DNA: TGTGCCAGCAGCGTAGAGCACCAGGGCGGCACTGAAGCTTTCTTT. Translation gives CASSVEHQGGTEAFF.

This clone showed up just once. The chain employs TRBV2 and TRBJ2-7; TRBD1 matches 10 bases. The CDR3 loop spans 13 amino acids. Germline CDR1 reads SNHLY; CDR2 reads FYNNEI. V was pared by 5 bases and J by 7 bases, with 5 bases of the junction left unmatched. The CDR3 coding sequence is TGTGCCAGCAGTTCGGACAGGGGGTCGGAGCAGTACTTC. This sequence encodes CASSSDRGSEQYF. Together with reference TRBV2 and TRBJ2-7, the CDR3 gives the full variable domain: EPEVTQTPSHQVTQMGQEVILRCVPISNHLYFYWYRQILGQKVEFLVSFYNNEISEKSEIFDDQFSVERPDGSNFTLKIRSTKLEDSAMYFCASSSDRGSEQYFGPGTRLTVT.

V gene TRBV5-4 combines with J gene TRBJ2-1; TRBD1 matches at 9 bases. Germline CDR1 SGHNT, CDR2 YYREEE (reference sequence). This CDR3 has 12 amino acids. Trimming took 4 bases from V and 10 from J; bases not matched to a gene: 3. The CDR3: CASSITGGEQFF. For the CDR3, the DNA is TGTGCCAGCAGCATCACAGGGGGCGAGCAGTTCTTC.

The chain joins TRBV28 to TRBJ1-1; D is perhaps TRBD1 (6 bases). Trimming removed 5 bases at V and 1 base at J, with 11 bases between. The CDR3 covers 14 residues. Germline V gene sequence: CDR1 MDHEN, CDR2 SYDVKM. The chain's CDR3 is CASSPHRENTEAFF. For the CDR3, the DNA is TGTGCCAGCAGTCCACACAGGGAGAACACTGAAGCTTTCTTT. The full variable domain, its missing parts supplied by reference TRBV28 and TRBJ1-1, is DVKVTQSSRYLVKRTGEKVFLECVQDMDHENMFWYRQDPGLGLRLIYFSYDVKMKEKGDIPEGYSVSREKKERFSLILESASTNQTSMYLCASSPHRENTEAFFGQGTRLTVV.